This T cell receptor beta chain was identified in a study of control samples from healthy donors and cancer patients. Sequenced by immunoSEQ multiplex PCR; TCRdb stores in-frame clones only, minus some. The sample yields 95,000 to 150,000 clones, around nine tenths seen once. This CDR3 contains 15 residues. The germline CDR1 and CDR2 sequences are LNHDA and SQIVND (reference sequence). Trimming removed 7 bases from V and 8 bases from J; junction bases left unmatched: 16. What was sequenced was blood. This chain uses TRBV19 with TRBJ1-2; 7 nucleotides agree with TRBD1. The TCR sequence derives from a man aged 25-45 years in good health. In nucleotides, the CDR3 is TGTGCCAGTACCCAGGACAGGTTTTACGTCAACGGCTACACCTTC. Amino acid sequence: CASTQDRFYVNGYTF. Based on the CDR3 plus reference TRBV19 and TRBJ1-2, the full variable domain is DGGITQSPKYLFRKEGQNVTLSCEQNLNHDAMYWYRQDPGQGLRLIYYSQIVNDFQKGDIAEGYSVSREKKESFPLTVTSAQKNPTAFYLCASTQDRFYVNGYTFGSGTRLTVV.